These 14 T cell receptor beta chains came from one sample sequenced in a study of long-term antiretroviral therapy in people with HIV. The authors ran the immunoSEQ assay, v3.0, at survey level. TCRdb's copy holds only in-frame clones and misses some; the assay was immunoSEQ multiplex PCR. The sample carries tens of thousands of clones, 94% recorded once. The source was unsorted PBMCs, collected 4.1 years after starting antiretroviral therapy. These receptor sequences come from a woman in her 50s with HIV.

The J gene is TRBJ2-1, the V gene TRBV4-1; TRBD2 aligns across 9 bases. CDR1 and CDR2 (germline): MGHRA, YSYEKL. The V segment lost 0 bases and the J segment 0 bases; nucleotides outside the gene matches: 6. The CDR3 has 18 residues. The CDR3 DNA follows: TGCGCCAGCAGCCAAGAAGCGGGGGGTCGGAGCTCCTACAATGAGCAGTTCTTC. Its translation: CASSQEAGGRSSYNEQFF.

The chain recombines TRBV6-1 with TRBJ2-1; D is undetermined. Germline CDR1 MNHNS, CDR2 SASEGT. CDR3 length: 12 residues. Trimming took off 2 bases at V and 7 bases at J, with 6 bases between the two ends. In DNA, the CDR3 is TGTGCCAGCAGTGAAATATGGAATGAGCAGTTCTTC. This encodes CASSEIWNEQFF.

DNA for the CDR3: TGTGCCAGTAGTATCGCACTCATATCAGATACGCAGTATTTT. Its protein product is CASSIALISDTQYF. This chain links TRBV19 with TRBJ2-3; no definite D call. Germline V lookup: CDR1 LNHDA, CDR2 SQIVND (reference sequence). Deletions cut 3 bases from V and 4 bases from J, with 11 bases between. This CDR3 comprises 14 residues.

The gene calls are TRBV9 and TRBJ2-7; possibly TRBD1 or TRBD2 for D (5 bases each). Trimming took 0 bases from V and 0 from J, leaving 7 bases between them. CDR1 SGDLS and CDR2 YYNGEE come from the germline V gene. The CDR3 consists of 14 residues. The CDR3 DNA is TGTGCCAGCAGCGTAGAGGGGACCTCCTACGAGCAGTACTTC. It is translated as CASSVEGTSYEQYF.

The rearrangement uses TRBV5-4 and TRBJ1-1; 10 bases map to TRBD1. V lost 0 bases to trimming and J lost 4 bases; unmatched junction nucleotides: 9. Germline V lookup: CDR1 SGHNT, CDR2 YYREEE (reference sequence). This CDR3 region has 17 residues. CDR3 loop: CASSLGRQGAHITEAFF. The CDR3 region has the DNA TGTGCCAGCAGCTTGGGCCGACAGGGGGCTCATATCACTGAAGCTTTCTTT.

As concerns this clone: This same CDR3 is encoded by further DNA sequences in the sample. The rearrangement links TRBV7-8 to TRBJ2-7; 7 bases are shared with TRBD1. The CDR3 is 12 residues long. After removal of 5 bases from V and 3 bases from J, the junction contained 1 base not matched to a gene. Germline V gene sequence: CDR1 SGHVS, CDR2 FQNEAQ. CDR3 sequence reads: CASSRQGYEQYF. The CDR3 region has the DNA TGTGCCAGCAGCCGACAGGGCTACGAGCAGTACTTC.

The chain is built from TRBV6-5 and TRBJ1-1; 8 positions agree with TRBD1. CDR1 is MNHEY and CDR2 is SVGAGI in the germline V gene. The CDR3 extends over 14 amino acids. V lost 6 bases and J lost 4; bases outside the gene matches: 7. In DNA, the CDR3 is TGTGCCAGCAGAAGACCGGACAGGGTCACTGAAGCTTTCTTT. It is translated as CASRRPDRVTEAFF.

This clone was seen only once. The V gene is TRBV11-3, the J gene TRBJ1-1, with TRBD1 identical over 8 bases. J gave up 2 bases and V 4 bases, and 3 bases lay outside the gene matches. Germline values: CDR1 SGHNT, CDR2 YENEEA. This CDR3 is 14 amino acids long. DNA of the CDR3: TGTGCCAGCAGCTCGACAGGGGATAACACTGAAGCTTTCTTT. Translated: CASSSTGDNTEAFF.

The V gene is TRBV6-5, the J gene TRBJ2-7; D may match TRBD1 or TRBD2 (6 bases each). The CDR3 runs 15 residues. CDR1 MNHEY and CDR2 SVGAGI come from the germline V gene. Trimming removed 4 bases at V and 2 bases at J, with 15 bases between. CDR3 in DNA: TGTGCCAGCAGTTCCTTAGGGGGGCGACCCTACGAGCAGTACTTC. It translates to CASSSLGGRPYEQYF.

V and J are TRBV29-1 and TRBJ2-2; D is perhaps TRBD1 (5 bases). CDR3 size: 13 residues. V was clipped by 5 bases and J by 6 bases, with 13 bases between them. The germline gives CDR1 SQVTM, CDR2 ANQGSEA. In DNA, the CDR3 is TGCAGCGTTCGCAGGGATGGGGCCGGGGAGCTGTTTTTT. Protein sequence: CSVRRDGAGELFF.

V and J are TRBV2 and TRBJ1-1; weak D call: TRBD1 (5 bases). This CDR3 has 14 residues. V lost 2 bases and J lost 1, with 8 bases in between. CDR1 SNHLY and CDR2 FYNNEI come from the germline V gene. The chain's CDR3 is CASSERGPNTEAFF. CDR3 nucleotide sequence: TGTGCCAGCAGTGAAAGGGGACCGAACACTGAAGCTTTCTTT.

The chain carries TRBV2 and TRBJ1-5; D call uncertain. Trimming left V 2 bases short and J 6 bases short, with 8 bases between. The CDR3 extends over 13 amino acids. Germline loops: CDR1 SNHLY, CDR2 FYNNEI. CDR3 in amino acids: CASSEMWGQPQHF. The CDR3 DNA reads TGTGCCAGCAGTGAAATGTGGGGTCAGCCCCAGCATTTT.

The chain joins TRBV4-1 to TRBJ2-5; tentatively, D is TRBD2 (6 bases). The V gene lost 4 bases and the J gene lost 4 bases, with 13 bases spanning the gap. Germline lookup yields CDR1 MGHRA and CDR2 YSYEKL. This CDR3 spans 14 amino acids. The CDR3 protein is CASSREERGETQYF. The CDR3 DNA sequence: TGCGCCAGCAGCCGGGAGGAGAGGGGAGAGACCCAGTACTTC.

With regard to this clone: Compared with germline, one end of the junction differs, possibly owing to a read error. The J gene is TRBJ1-4, the V gene TRBV19, with 12 bases that match TRBD1. Germline values: CDR1 LNHDA, CDR2 SQIVND (reference sequence). This CDR3 spans 19 amino acids. The CDR3 spells CASSTPGQGAEATNEKLFF. The CDR3 region has the DNA TGTGCCAGCAGTACTCCGGGACAGGGGGCTGAAGCAACTAATGAAAAACTGTTTTTT.